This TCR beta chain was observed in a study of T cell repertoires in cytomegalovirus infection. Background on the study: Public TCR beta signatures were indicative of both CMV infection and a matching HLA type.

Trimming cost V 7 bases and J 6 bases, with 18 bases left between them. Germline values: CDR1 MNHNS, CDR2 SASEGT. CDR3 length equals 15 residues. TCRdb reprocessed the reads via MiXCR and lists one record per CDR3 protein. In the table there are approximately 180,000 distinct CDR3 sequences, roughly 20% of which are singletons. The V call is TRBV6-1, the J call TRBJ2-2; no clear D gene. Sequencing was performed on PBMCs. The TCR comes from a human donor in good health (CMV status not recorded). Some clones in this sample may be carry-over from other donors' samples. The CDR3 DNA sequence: TGTGCCAGCACCCTTACACCGTCAGTATCCGGGGAGCTGTTTTTT. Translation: CASTLTPSVSGELFF.